This entry lists 26 T cell receptor beta chains sequenced from one sample in a study of T cells in Graves' hyperthyroidism and ophthalmopathy. Template material for amplifying TCR beta CDR3 regions consisted of RNA transcripts. TCR CDR3 underwent first-round RT-PCR with the HTBI primer set. TCRdb reprocessed the multiplex PCR reads with MiXCR, giving one entry per CDR3 protein. The data hold around 560,000 distinct CDR3 sequences, with 16% observed a single time. The sample was blood. These receptors were collected from a woman in her late teens or twenties with Graves' hyperthyroidism.

This clonotype was observed at least ten times. This chain connects TRBV12-3 or TRBV12-4 to TRBJ1-1, with D possibly being TRBD1 (5 bases). The CDR3 length is 14 residues. V shed 5 bases and J shed 1 base, with 11 bases lying between them. This chain's CDR3 is CASSLGTANTEAFF. CDR3 in DNA: TGTGCCAGCAGTCTAGGGACCGCGAACACTGAAGCTTTCTTT.

To note about this clonotype: Since a much larger clone is just one base distant, this may be a read error. V gene TRBV10-3 combines with J gene TRBJ2-7, with D maybe TRBD2 (8 bases). Germline values: CDR1 ENHRY, CDR2 SYGVKD. The CDR3 runs 16 residues. The V and J ends lost 5 bases and 0 bases respectively, with 17 bases between them. The CDR3 spells CAISPAAGDSSYEQYF. For the CDR3, the DNA is TGTGCCATCAGTCCTGCAGCGGGGGACAGCTCCTACGAGCAGTACTTC.

This clonotype was seen repeatedly, ten times or more. J is TRBJ1-2 and V is TRBV11-2; no firm D call. V shed 0 bases and J shed 4 bases, with 9 bases lying between them. CDR3 length: 14 residues. In germline, CDR1 is SGHAT, CDR2 FQNNGV. CDR3: CASSLDRTAYGYTF. CDR3 bases: TGTGCCAGCAGCTTAGACAGGACCGCCTATGGCTACACCTTC.

The chain has TRBV20-1 and TRBJ2-5; D is perhaps TRBD2 (5 bases). CDR1 is DFQATT, CDR2 SNEGSKA, per germline (reference sequence). The length of the CDR3 is 13 residues. Trimming left V 6 bases short and J 5 bases short, with 16 bases between. The DNA of the CDR3 is TGCAGTGCGCTGGAGGAGTGGGGTGAGACCCAGTACTTC. It translates to CSALEEWGETQYF.

This clonotype has a handful of counts. CDR3 sequence reads: CASTQTGNEQYF. DNA for the CDR3: TGTGCCAGCACCCAAACCGGGAACGAGCAGTACTTC. This sequence joins TRBV6-1 and TRBJ2-7; perhaps TRBD2 as D (5 bases). CDR1 is MNHNS and CDR2 is SASEGT in the germline V gene. The V end was cut by 7 bases, the J end by 5 bases, with 12 bases between. This CDR3 has 12 amino acids.

There are many counts of this clonotype. The chain employs TRBV7-2 and TRBJ2-3; the match to TRBD2 covers 10 bases. The ends lost 3 bases at V and 8 bases at J; junction bases unmatched: 8. In germline, CDR1 is SGHTA, CDR2 FQGNSA. CDR3 length equals 15 residues. CDR3 DNA: TGTGCCAGCAGCTTCAAAGCGGGGGGGGCAGGTACGCAGTATTTT. This translates into CASSFKAGGAGTQYF.

The rearrangement uses TRBV18 and TRBJ2-7; tentative D call: TRBD2 (6 bases). Trimming removed 3 bases at V and 0 bases at J, with 9 bases between. Germline V lookup: CDR1 KGHSH, CDR2 LQKENI. This CDR3 spans 14 amino acids. The CDR3 nucleotides are TGTGCCAGCTCACCCGGGAGTAACTCCTACGAGCAGTACTTC. Translated, it gives CASSPGSNSYEQYF.

The chain has TRBV14 and TRBJ2-7, with 13 bases aligning to TRBD2. Germline V gives CDR1 SGHDN, CDR2 FVKESK. Trimming removed 5 bases from V and 1 base from J; junction bases left unmatched: 8. CDR3 length equals 17 residues. CDR3 in DNA: TGTGCCAGCAGCGATGGACTAGCGGGGGAGATATCCTACGAGCAGTACTTC. Translation gives CASSDGLAGEISYEQYF.

The chain links TRBV25-1 to TRBJ1-4; D remains unclear. Germline V lookup: CDR1 MGHDK, CDR2 SYGVNS. Trimming removed 6 bases from V and 0 bases from J, with 32 bases in between. This CDR3 spans 22 amino acids. CDR3 region: CASSLSGSSWLVPVATNEKLFF. In DNA, the CDR3 is TGTGCCAGCAGCCTGTCCGGGTCTTCTTGGTTGGTTCCAGTTGCAACTAATGAAAAACTGTTTTTT. Full variable domain (rest looked up from reference TRBV25-1 and TRBJ1-4): EADIYQTPRYLVIGTGKKITLECSQTMGHDKMYWYQQDPGMELHLIHYSYGVNSTEKGDLSSESTVSRIRTEHFPLTLESARPSHTSQYLCASSLSGSSWLVPVATNEKLFFGSGTQLSVL.

The genes are TRBV6-1 and TRBJ2-1, with TRBD2 matching 9 bases. The CDR3 runs 14 residues. Germline trimming cut 10 bases from V and 6 bases from J; bases unmatched to any gene: 10. Germline V lookup: CDR1 MNHNS, CDR2 SASEGT. The CDR3 nucleotides are TGTGCCACCGATAGCGGGGGTGCCTCCAATGAGCAGTTCTTC. Translating it yields CATDSGGASNEQFF.

This clonotype was counted ten times or more. The gene calls are TRBV11-3 and TRBJ1-5; D not resolved. The CDR3 totals 12 residues. With 1 base removed from V and 6 bases from J, the gap between germline ends came to 4 bases. Per the germline V gene, CDR1 is SGHNT and CDR2 is YENEEA. The CDR3 loop is CASSLASQPQHF. CDR3 coding DNA: TGTGCCAGCAGCTTAGCATCTCAGCCCCAGCATTTT. The full variable domain, with the rest looked up from reference TRBV11-3 and TRBJ1-5, is EAGVVQSPRYKIIEKKQPVAFWCNPISGHNTLYWYLQNLGQGPELLIRYENEEAVDDSQLPKDRFSAERLKGVDSTLKIQPAELGDSAVYLCASSLASQPQHFGDGTRLSIL.

This clonotype occurred many times. Written as DNA, the CDR3 is TGTGCCAGCAGTCCCCGGGACAGGAATTGGGATGAGCAGTTCTTC. This codes for CASSPRDRNWDEQFF. This chain joins TRBV12-3 or TRBV12-4 and TRBJ2-1, with TRBD1 matching over 8 bases. The CDR3 is 15 residues long. Losses at the gene ends were 5 bases for V and 8 bases for J; bases not matched to a gene: 11.

This clonotype was seen more than once but under ten times. The chain employs TRBV6-1 and TRBJ2-5, with 8 bases lining up with TRBD2. Germline CDR1 MNHNS, CDR2 SASEGT. J lost 0 bases, V lost 3 bases, and 3 bases had no gene match. This CDR3 has 15 residues. The CDR3 sequence: CASSEGLVDQETQYF. CDR3 nucleotides: TGTGCCAGCAGTGAGGGACTAGTGGACCAAGAGACCCAGTACTTC.

This clonotype has a handful of counts. The chain has TRBV29-1 and TRBJ2-1, with D perhaps TRBD2 (6 bases). The CDR3 is made up of 12 amino acids. CDR1 and CDR2 (germline): SQVTM, ANQGSEA. V shed 3 bases and J shed 7 bases, with 10 bases lying between them. The CDR3 loop is CSVDVGGNEQFF. The CDR3 region has the DNA TGCAGCGTTGATGTAGGAGGGAATGAGCAGTTCTTC.

The table lists this clonotype with a few counts. The rearrangement links TRBV28 to TRBJ2-6; D unresolved. V gave up 7 bases and J gave up 1 base, with 8 bases separating them. This CDR3 has 14 amino acids. From germline, CDR1 is MDHEN and CDR2 SYDVKM. CDR3 loop: CASTDGSGANVLTF. The CDR3 nucleotides are TGTGCCAGCACCGATGGTTCTGGGGCCAACGTCCTGACTTTC.

The chain is built from TRBV6-2 or TRBV6-3 and TRBJ1-6; TRBD1 aligns across 8 bases. Germline CDR1 is MNHEY and CDR2 is SVGEGT. This CDR3 has 15 amino acids. The junction had 6 bases not matched to a gene; V was cut back by 4 bases and J by 7 bases. In DNA form, the CDR3 reads TGTGCCAGCAGTTTGACAGGGGCCGGGAATTCACCCCTCCACTTT. Translated, it gives CASSLTGAGNSPLHF.

In this sample, this clonotype turned up a few times. This chain connects TRBV7-9 to TRBJ2-5; TRBD1 matches 10 bases. There are 16 residues in the CDR3. Germline loops: CDR1 SEHNR, CDR2 FQNEAQ (reference sequence). J gave up 3 bases and V 0 bases, and 4 bases lay outside the gene matches. CDR3 coding DNA: TGTGCCAGCAGCTTAGCCGGAGGGACAGGGGAAGAGACCCAGTACTTC. Amino acid sequence: CASSLAGGTGEETQYF.

V gene TRBV7-2 combines with J gene TRBJ2-6, with a possible D match to TRBD2 (6 bases). The germline gives CDR1 SGHTA, CDR2 FQGNSA. The ends were cut back, 4 bases at V and 0 bases at J, with 25 bases in the middle. The CDR3 is made up of 21 amino acids. The CDR3 DNA reads TGTGCCAGCAGCTCCCCCCCTTTTCGTGGGCGGGGCCTCTCTGGGGCCAACGTCCTGACTTTC. Amino acids: CASSSPPFRGRGLSGANVLTF.

This clonotype was recorded many times. The CDR3 coding sequence is TGTGCCAGCAGTGGCAGTTACAGTTCCCAGCCCCAGCATTTT. Its translation is CASSGSYSSQPQHF. The chain links TRBV12-3 or TRBV12-4 to TRBJ1-5; D remains ambiguous. The CDR3 consists of 14 residues. The V end was cut by 5 bases, the J end by 7 bases, with 15 bases between.

This clonotype was found a few times. The chain has TRBV5-1 and TRBJ1-1; possibly TRBD1 for D (6 bases). There are 11 residues in the CDR3. The germline V gene has CDR1 SGHRS and CDR2 YFSETQ. The V end was cut by 2 bases, the J end by 11 bases, with 10 bases between. The CDR3 loop is CASSFGGLAFF. The DNA of the CDR3 is TGCGCCAGCAGCTTTGGGGGGCTCGCTTTCTTT.

A note on this clonotype: The junction does not match germline at one end; this may be a read error. The chain employs TRBV5-6 and TRBJ2-1, with TRBD2 matching 9 bases. Germline assignment: CDR1 SGHDT and CDR2 YYEEEE. The CDR3 extends over 16 amino acids. For the CDR3, the DNA is TGTGCCGGCAGCTTGTTTTCTAGCGGGGAACACAATGAGCAGTTCTTC. This codes for CAGSLFSSGEHNEQFF.

The CDR3 reads CASSRQGLAGGPSTGELFF. The CDR3 DNA follows: TGTGCCAGCAGCCGACAGGGACTAGCGGGAGGGCCGAGCACCGGGGAGCTGTTTTTT. This chain joins TRBV3-1 and TRBJ2-2; 16 bases match TRBD2. Per germline, CDR1 LGHDT and CDR2 YNNKEL (reference sequence). V dropped 4 bases and J dropped 4; count of bases not matched to a gene: 9. The CDR3 runs 19 residues. Using reference TRBV3-1 and TRBJ2-2 for the parts outside the CDR3, the full variable domain is DTAVSQTPKYLVTQMGNDKSIKCEQNLGHDTMYWYKQDSKKFLKIMFSYNNKELIINETVPNRFSPKSPDKAHLNLHINSLELGDSAVYFCASSRQGLAGGPSTGELFFGEGSRLTVL.

This rearrangement joins TRBV20-1 to TRBJ1-1, with 9 bases identical to TRBD1. Germline assignment: CDR1 DFQATT and CDR2 SNEGSKA (reference sequence). Unmatched junction bases numbered 5, after V lost 6 bases and J lost 3 bases. This CDR3 has 13 amino acids. CDR3 nucleotide sequence: TGCAGTGCCGACCGGACAGGGGACACTGAAGCTTTCTTT. Translated: CSADRTGDTEAFF.

This clonotype came up a few times. The rearrangement joins TRBV19 to TRBJ2-2, with a possible D match to TRBD2 (5 bases). CDR1 and CDR2 (germline): LNHDA, SQIVND (reference sequence). CDR3 length: 13 residues. V was cut by 2 bases and J by 7 bases, with 8 bases left in between. In nucleotides, the CDR3 is TGTGCCAGTAGTATACTACGGGGCGGGGAGCTGTTTTTT. As protein: CASSILRGGELFF.

There are many counts of this clonotype. The V gene is TRBV24-1, the J gene TRBJ1-5; 9 bases align to TRBD1. The CDR3 extends over 16 amino acids. V lost 5 bases to trimming and J lost 1 base; unmatched junction nucleotides: 5. Per germline, CDR1 KGHDR and CDR2 SFDVKD. The CDR3 nucleotides read TGTGCCACCAGTGCCTCGGACAGGGGCAGCAATCAGCCCCAGCATTTT. Translation gives CATSASDRGSNQPQHF.

Many counts were recorded for this clonotype. This chain joins TRBV20-1 and TRBJ2-3; 9 nucleotides match TRBD2. V trimming: 5 bases; J trimming: 3 bases; junction bases outside the gene matches: 15. The germline CDR1 and CDR2 sequences are DFQATT and SNEGSKA (reference sequence). The length of the CDR3 is 17 residues. The CDR3 region is CSAFLLSGSGRTDTQYF. CDR3 in DNA: TGCAGTGCTTTCCTCCTTAGCGGGAGTGGGAGGACAGATACGCAGTATTTT.